This T cell receptor (beta chain) comes out of a study of T-cell reconstitution after alpha-beta-depleted transplantation in children. The authors prepared the TCRbeta library with unique molecular identifiers. TCRdb passed the PCR reads through MiXCR, listing each CDR3 protein once. Of around 110,000 distinct CDR3 sequences in the sample, about a tenth were seen once. From germline, CDR1 is MNHEY and CDR2 SVGAGI. Trimming took 8 bases from V and 0 from J, leaving 10 bases between them. The CDR3 contains 14 residues. At least ten counts were recorded for this clonotype. Its antigen is not identified. General study results and limits: Once a year had passed after transplant, T-cell counts and diversity came mostly from newly produced T cells. Some patients showed high day-60 TCRbeta diversity, which derived from surviving recipient T cells and thymic progenitors. By about two months after transplant, alpha-beta T cells reportedly arose from several hundred graft clones that had expanded.

The material was PBMCs, obtained before TCRalphabeta/CD19-depleted stem cell transplant. The J gene is TRBJ2-2, the V gene TRBV6-5; D is ambiguous. This sequence was found in a boy aged 2-15 years with acute lymphoblastic leukemia, due to receive a stem cell transplant. Written as DNA, the CDR3 is TGTGCCAGCGTTTGGAATCCGAACACCGGGGAGCTGTTTTTT. Protein product: CASVWNPNTGELFF.